Presented here are 8 T cell receptor beta chains from one specimen sequenced in a study of shared clonotypes between healthy human individuals. Positively selected for CCR7, the CD45RO-negative cells used as naive CD8 cells excluded terminally differentiated effector memory CD45RA+ cells. Using immunoSEQ multiplex PCR, the repertoire was profiled, and TCRdb retains in-frame clones only, with some absent. This table holds around 2,000,000 clones, about 95% found once. Sequences were obtained from naive CD8+ T cells sorted from blood. The receptor set was obtained from a man aged 18-30 years in good health.

This chain links TRBV13 with TRBJ2-1, with 15 bases lining up with TRBD2. The CDR3 totals 16 residues. Germline CDR1 and CDR2: PRHDT and FYEKMQ (reference sequence). With 5 bases clipped from V and 10 bases from J, the junction kept 9 bases outside the gene matches. The CDR3 here is CASSAPGTSGRTEQFF. In DNA, the CDR3 is TGTGCCAGCAGCGCCCCCGGGACTAGCGGGAGGACCGAGCAGTTCTTC.

J is TRBJ2-7 and V is TRBV4-1, with no clear D. The germline CDR1 and CDR2 sequences are MGHRA and YSYEKL. The CDR3 loop spans 13 amino acids. V lost 1 base and J lost 5, with 9 bases in between. The CDR3 loop reads CASSQVDWNEQYF. The CDR3 bases are TGCGCCAGCAGCCAAGTCGACTGGAACGAGCAGTACTTC.

This clone turned up a few times. This sample also contains other DNA sequences that code for the same CDR3. This rearrangement joins TRBV5-4 to TRBJ2-2; TRBD1 might be the D (6 bases). Germline CDR1 reads SGHNT; CDR2 reads YYREEE (reference sequence). V gave up 0 bases and J gave up 3 bases, with 9 bases separating them. The CDR3 runs 15 residues. CDR3 loop: CASSLVAGDTGELFF. Written as DNA, the CDR3 is TGTGCCAGCAGCTTGGTGGCAGGGGACACCGGGGAGCTGTTTTTT.

The V gene is TRBV4-1, the J gene TRBJ2-7; D not resolved. Trimming took 3 bases from V and 3 from J, leaving 12 bases between them. Per germline, CDR1 MGHRA and CDR2 YSYEKL. CDR3 size: 14 residues. The CDR3 nucleotides read TGCGCCAGCAGCCAGACCCCATGGGTCTACGAGCAGTACTTC. Its protein is CASSQTPWVYEQYF.

The chain employs TRBV4-1 and TRBJ2-7; 10 nucleotides align to TRBD2. CDR1 MGHRA and CDR2 YSYEKL come from the germline V gene. Unmatched junction bases numbered 8, after V lost 3 bases and J lost 6 bases. The CDR3 contains 15 residues. CDR3 sequence: CASSQKGTSVFEQYF. CDR3 in DNA: TGCGCCAGCAGCCAGAAAGGGACTAGCGTATTCGAGCAGTACTTC.

The gene calls are TRBV27 and TRBJ1-5; no clear D gene. CDR1 and CDR2 from the germline V gene are MNHEY and SMNVEV (reference sequence). The CDR3 runs 12 residues. V dropped 5 bases and J dropped 4 bases, with 6 bases sitting between them. The CDR3 DNA reads as TGTGCCAGCAGTGCCCATAATCAGCCCCAGCATTTT. It specifies CASSAHNQPQHF.

This chain joins TRBV7-2 and TRBJ1-3; the D is unclear. The V end was cut by 5 bases, the J end by 4 bases, with 12 bases between. Germline-derived CDR1 and CDR2 are SGHTA and FQGNSA. This CDR3 is built from 14 residues. In nucleotides, the CDR3 is TGTGCCAGCAGCCTTTACTTGGGGGGAAACACCATATATTTT. Its protein is CASSLYLGGNTIYF. Together with reference TRBV7-2 and TRBJ1-3, the CDR3 gives the full variable domain: GAGVSQSPSNKVTEKGKDVELRCDPISGHTALYWYRQSLGQGLEFLIYFQGNSAPDKSGLPSDRFSAERTGGSVSTLTIQRTQQEDSAVYLCASSLYLGGNTIYFGEGSWLTVV.

In the case of this clone: The identical CDR3 is also encoded by other nucleotide sequences in the sample. The rearrangement joins TRBV5-1 to TRBJ2-7; TRBD1 matches 10 bases. The germline V gene has CDR1 SGHRS and CDR2 YFSETQ. This CDR3 is built from 13 residues. With V trimmed by 3 bases and J by 3 bases, 0 bases remained unmatched. The CDR3 region has the DNA TGCGCCAGCAGCTGGACAGGGGGCTACGAGCAGTACTTC. It is translated as CASSWTGGYEQYF.